A selection of T cell receptor beta chains follows, all from one sample in a study of shared clonotypes between healthy human individuals. Generated by immunoSEQ multiplex PCR, the TCRdb table keeps only in-frame clones and is missing some. The table lists over 2,000,000 clones, around 93% of them singletons. Source material: naive CD8+ T cells from PBMCs. These receptor sequences come from a man younger than 35 in good health. Some clones in this sample may be carry-over from other donors' samples. Both conserved end residues are part of each CDR3. A D gene is named only where the DNA matches it firmly. Some rows mark clone size as missing; the rest say once, few, many or name a class of expanded clone.

d_gene: TRBD2
v_gene: TRBV30
abundance: NA
j_gene: TRBJ2-5
CDR3aa: CAWSARTSSGRHQETQYF
CDR3nt: TGTGCCTGGAGTGCCCGGACTTCTAGCGGGAGGCACCAAGAGACCCAGTACTTC

d_gene: TRBD2
v_gene: TRBV28
abundance: NA
j_gene: TRBJ2-1
CDR3aa: CASRELAGDPSYNEQFF
CDR3nt: TGTGCCAGCAGGGAGCTAGCGGGGGACCCATCCTACAATGAGCAGTTCTTC

d_gene: TRBD2
v_gene: TRBV9
abundance: NA
j_gene: TRBJ2-7
CDR3aa: CASSSLSSSGWDEQYF
CDR3nt: TGTGCCAGCAGCTCACTGAGTTCTAGCGGTTGGGACGAGCAGTACTTC

d_gene: NA
v_gene: TRBV5-4
abundance: once
j_gene: TRBJ1-1
CDR3aa: CASSLAENTEAFF
CDR3nt: TGTGCCAGCAGCTTAGCTGAGAACACTGAAGCTTTCTTT

d_gene: NA
v_gene: TRBV21-1
abundance: NA
j_gene: TRBJ1-3
CDR3aa: CASSKVLLTGGYTNTIYF
CDR3nt: TGTGCCAGCAGCAAAGTCCTCCTGACAGGGGGCTATACGAACACCATATATTTT

d_gene: NA
v_gene: TRBV4-3
abundance: NA
j_gene: TRBJ1-1
CDR3aa: CASSHQEGNTEAFF
CDR3nt: TGCGCCAGCAGCCACCAGGAAGGAAACACTGAAGCTTTCTTT

d_gene: TRBD1
v_gene: TRBV28
abundance: NA
j_gene: TRBJ2-7
CDR3aa: CASSLWGQMAYEQYF
CDR3nt: TGTGCCAGCAGTTTATGGGGACAGATGGCCTACGAGCAGTACTTC

d_gene: TRBD1
v_gene: TRBV7-3
abundance: once
j_gene: TRBJ2-1
CDR3aa: CASSPGQGVSYNEQFF
CDR3nt: TGTGCCAGCAGCCCGGGACAGGGGGTCTCCTACAATGAGCAGTTCTTC

d_gene: TRBD1
v_gene: TRBV6-5
abundance: once
j_gene: TRBJ1-2
CDR3aa: CASSYTPGGDYGYTF
CDR3nt: TGTGCCAGCAGTTACACGCCAGGGGGTGACTATGGCTACACCTTC

d_gene: NA
v_gene: TRBV21-1
abundance: NA
j_gene: TRBJ2-3
CDR3aa: CASSKGRLSTDTQYF
CDR3nt: TGTGCCAGCAGCAAAGGGCGCCTGAGCACAGATACGCAGTATTTT

d_gene: NA
v_gene: TRBV14
abundance: NA
j_gene: TRBJ1-4
CDR3aa: CASSQDRGGEKLFF
CDR3nt: TGTGCCAGCAGCCAAGACAGGGGAGGCGAAAAACTGTTTTTT

d_gene: TRBD2
v_gene: TRBV27
abundance: once
j_gene: TRBJ2-7
CDR3aa: CASSLLGLAYEQYF
CDR3nt: TGTGCCAGCAGTTTATTAGGACTAGCCTACGAGCAGTACTTC

d_gene: TRBD1
v_gene: TRBV9
abundance: NA
j_gene: TRBJ2-1
CDR3aa: CASSARTGGVLDEQFF
CDR3nt: TGTGCCAGCAGCGCAAGGACAGGGGGGGTCTTGGATGAGCAGTTCTTC

d_gene: NA
v_gene: TRBV27
abundance: NA
j_gene: TRBJ1-1
CDR3aa: CASSSYYREMNTEAFF
CDR3nt: TGTGCCAGCAGTTCCTATTACAGGGAGATGAACACTGAAGCTTTCTTT

d_gene: NA
v_gene: TRBV27
abundance: NA
j_gene: TRBJ2-1
CDR3aa: CASSTLAGASYNEQFF
CDR3nt: TGTGCCAGCAGTACCTTGGCGGGGGCCTCCTACAATGAGCAGTTCTTC

d_gene: TRBD1
v_gene: TRBV4-1
abundance: NA
j_gene: TRBJ2-7
CDR3aa: CASSLGQGDYEQYF
CDR3nt: TGCGCCAGCAGCCTGGGACAGGGGGACTACGAGCAGTACTTC

d_gene: NA
v_gene: TRBV6-5
abundance: NA
j_gene: TRBJ2-1
CDR3aa: CASWGSYNEQFF
CDR3nt: TGTGCCAGCTGGGGTAGCTACAATGAGCAGTTCTTC

d_gene: NA
v_gene: TRBV10-3
abundance: NA
j_gene: TRBJ1-3
CDR3aa: CAISEPPWGRPDGNTIYF
CDR3nt: TGTGCCATCAGTGAGCCGCCATGGGGCAGGCCGGACGGAAACACCATATATTTT

d_gene: NA
v_gene: TRBV13
abundance: NA
j_gene: TRBJ1-2
CDR3aa: CASSFPYGYTF
CDR3nt: TGTGCCAGCAGCTTCCCGTATGGCTACACCTTC

d_gene: NA
v_gene: TRBV27
abundance: once
j_gene: TRBJ1-1
CDR3aa: CASSLIQGGDTEAFF
CDR3nt: TGTGCCAGCAGTCTAATACAGGGTGGGGATACTGAAGCTTTCTTT

d_gene: NA
v_gene: TRBV6-6
abundance: once
j_gene: TRBJ2-7
CDR3aa: CASSQPTGGSLYEQYF
CDR3nt: TGTGCCAGCAGTCAGCCCACCGGCGGGTCTTTATACGAGCAGTACTTC

d_gene: NA
v_gene: TRBV19
abundance: NA
j_gene: TRBJ1-2
CDR3aa: CASSIEEGIGRYGYTF
CDR3nt: TGTGCCAGTAGTATCGAGGAAGGAATAGGTCGCTATGGCTACACCTTC

d_gene: NA
v_gene: TRBV11-2
abundance: NA
j_gene: TRBJ2-7
CDR3aa: CASSSPRGGYEQYF
CDR3nt: TGTGCCAGCAGCTCACCTCGCGGAGGGTACGAGCAGTACTTC

d_gene: TRBD1
v_gene: TRBV5-1
abundance: NA
j_gene: TRBJ2-7
CDR3aa: CASTPAGGKSEQYF
CDR3nt: TGCGCCAGCACCCCAGCAGGGGGAAAATCCGAGCAGTACTTC

d_gene: NA
v_gene: TRBV27
abundance: once
j_gene: TRBJ2-7
CDR3aa: CASSLYDKTYEQYF
CDR3nt: TGTGCCAGCAGTTTGTACGACAAAACCTACGAGCAGTACTTC

d_gene: NA
v_gene: TRBV13
abundance: once
j_gene: TRBJ2-2
CDR3aa: CASSLPLPTGELFF
CDR3nt: TGTGCCAGCAGCTTACCTCTCCCCACCGGGGAGCTGTTTTTT

d_gene: NA
v_gene: TRBV4-3
abundance: once
j_gene: TRBJ2-1
CDR3aa: CASSQDYRDYEQFF
CDR3nt: TGCGCCAGCAGCCAAGATTACAGGGACTATGAGCAGTTCTTC

d_gene: NA
v_gene: TRBV6-5
abundance: NA
j_gene: TRBJ2-1
CDR3aa: CASNAGLFNEQFF
CDR3nt: TGTGCCAGCAATGCGGGGCTTTTCAATGAGCAGTTCTTC

d_gene: TRBD1
v_gene: TRBV25-1
abundance: once
j_gene: TRBJ2-1
CDR3aa: CAIQDRDENEQFF
CDR3nt: TGTGCCATCCAGGACAGGGACGAAAATGAGCAGTTCTTC

d_gene: NA
v_gene: TRBV29-1
abundance: NA
j_gene: TRBJ2-7
CDR3aa: CSVAGPYEQYF
CDR3nt: TGCAGCGTTGCGGGACCCTACGAGCAGTACTTC

d_gene: NA
v_gene: TRBV5-1
abundance: NA
j_gene: TRBJ1-2
CDR3aa: CASSLDGGPGYGYTF
CDR3nt: TGCGCCAGCAGCTTGGATGGGGGGCCGGGCTATGGCTACACCTTC

d_gene: TRBD1
v_gene: TRBV6-1
abundance: NA
j_gene: TRBJ1-2
CDR3aa: CASPSPGTGAVF
CDR3nt: TGTGCCAGCCCCTCTCCGGGGACAGGGGCGGTCTTC

d_gene: NA
v_gene: TRBV5-1
abundance: NA
j_gene: TRBJ2-7
CDR3aa: CASSLGDRPYEQYF
CDR3nt: TGCGCCAGCAGCTTGGGGGACCGGCCCTACGAGCAGTACTTC

d_gene: NA
v_gene: TRBV27
abundance: NA
j_gene: TRBJ1-4
CDR3aa: CASRLYGGKGEKLFF
CDR3nt: TGTGCCAGCAGATTATATGGGGGGAAGGGGGAAAAACTGTTTTTT

d_gene: NA
v_gene: TRBV5-4
abundance: NA
j_gene: TRBJ2-5
CDR3aa: CASSLASTQGTQYF
CDR3nt: TGTGCCAGCAGCTTGGCCTCGACTCAAGGGACCCAGTACTTC

d_gene: TRBD1
v_gene: TRBV2
abundance: NA
j_gene: TRBJ2-5
CDR3aa: CASRTGQGRETQYF
CDR3nt: TGTGCCAGCAGGACGGGACAGGGGCGAGAGACCCAGTACTTC

d_gene: NA
v_gene: TRBV13
abundance: NA
j_gene: TRBJ2-1
CDR3aa: CASTPGARSYNEQFF
CDR3nt: TGTGCCAGCACCCCCGGGGCTAGATCGTACAATGAGCAGTTCTTC

d_gene: TRBD1
v_gene: TRBV5-1
abundance: NA
j_gene: TRBJ2-7
CDR3aa: CASSLMGQGYEQYF
CDR3nt: TGCGCCAGCAGCTTGATGGGACAGGGCTACGAGCAGTACTTC

d_gene: TRBD1
v_gene: TRBV2
abundance: NA
j_gene: TRBJ2-1
CDR3aa: CASTAGQGIYNEQFF
CDR3nt: TGTGCCAGCACTGCGGGACAGGGGATTTACAATGAGCAGTTCTTC

d_gene: NA
v_gene: TRBV7-9
abundance: NA
j_gene: TRBJ2-7
CDR3aa: CASSLYPGSSYEQYF
CDR3nt: TGTGCCAGCAGCTTATATCCCGGGAGCTCCTACGAGCAGTACTTC

d_gene: NA
v_gene: TRBV11-3
abundance: NA
j_gene: TRBJ1-4
CDR3aa: CASSGGGKLFF
CDR3nt: TGTGCCAGCAGCGGGGGAGGAAAACTGTTTTTT

d_gene: NA
v_gene: TRBV9
abundance: NA
j_gene: TRBJ2-1
CDR3aa: CASSPRQGTYNEQFF
CDR3nt: TGTGCCAGCAGCCCCCGGCAGGGGACTTACAATGAGCAGTTCTTC

d_gene: TRBD1
v_gene: TRBV19
abundance: NA
j_gene: TRBJ2-3
CDR3aa: CASSTRTGGIDTQYF
CDR3nt: TGTGCCAGTAGTACTCGGACAGGGGGGATAGATACGCAGTATTTT

d_gene: NA
v_gene: TRBV19
abundance: NA
j_gene: TRBJ2-1
CDR3aa: CASKIGGHNEQFF
CDR3nt: TGTGCCAGCAAAATCGGAGGCCACAATGAGCAGTTCTTC

d_gene: NA
v_gene: TRBV18
abundance: NA
j_gene: TRBJ2-1
CDR3aa: CASSPGTSSSYNEQFF
CDR3nt: TGTGCCAGCTCACCTGGGACTTCAAGCTCCTACAATGAGCAGTTCTTC